A selection of T cell receptor beta chains follows, all from one sample in a study of neurological immune-mediated disorders. TCRdb analysed the 5' RACE reads with MiXCR anew, one entry per CDR3 protein. Of 35,000 or so distinct CDR3 sequences in the sample, 3% to 3.5% are singletons; the top ten hold around 8%. The sample was PBMCs. The source of these receptors is a woman aged 55-70 years with multiple sclerosis. CDR3s include the opening cysteine and the closing phenylalanine or tryptophan. The D gene is left open where the match is weak. Not every row has a clone size; where given, it reads once, few, many or a size class.

D: TRBD1
size: many
J: TRBJ2-7
V: TRBV5-1
CDR3: CASSPGQTFYEQYF
DNA: TGCGCCAGCAGCCCGGGACAGACCTTCTACGAGCAGTACTTC

D: .
size: few
J: TRBJ2-7
V: TRBV7-8
CDR3: CASSFYICSAREYRDYETYEQYF
DNA: .

D: .
size: many
J: TRBJ1-6
V: TRBV6-5
CDR3: CASRAWETLGSPLHF
DNA: TGTGCCAGCAGGGCCTGGGAGACACTAGGGTCACCCCTCCACTTT

D: TRBD1
size: many
J: TRBJ1-2
V: TRBV27
CDR3: CASSPGQGAKNYGYTF
DNA: TGTGCCAGCAGTCCGGGACAGGGGGCAAAGAACTATGGCTACACCTTC

D: .
size: many
J: TRBJ1-1
V: TRBV29-1
CDR3: CSVDRALGAFF
DNA: TGCAGCGTTGACCGGGCATTAGGAGCTTTCTTT

D: .
size: many
J: TRBJ2-7
V: TRBV7-8
CDR3: CASSFNPSRAAFYEQYF
DNA: TGTGCCAGCAGCTTTAACCCCTCAAGGGCGGCTTTCTACGAGCAGTACTTC

D: TRBD1
size: many
J: TRBJ2-3
V: TRBV5-1
CDR3: CASSLGRTGRSRDTQYF
DNA: TGCGCCAGCAGCTTGGGTCGGACAGGGAGGAGTAGAGATACGCAGTATTTT

D: .
size: many
J: TRBJ2-2
V: TRBV11-2
CDR3: CASSPIGRTGELFF
DNA: TGTGCCAGCAGCCCCATAGGGAGGACCGGGGAGCTGTTTTTT

D: .
size: many
J: TRBJ2-3
V: TRBV12-3/TRBV12-4
CDR3: CASSFSLRSTDTQYF
DNA: TGTGCCAGCAGTTTCTCCCTTAGATCCACAGATACGCAGTATTTT

D: .
size: many
J: TRBJ2-1
V: TRBV7-6
CDR3: CASSMAGAWDNEQFF
DNA: TGTGCCAGCAGTATGGCCGGGGCTTGGGACAATGAGCAGTTCTTC

D: TRBD1
size: .
J: TRBJ2-7
V: TRBV11-2
CDR3: CASSFTGGPYEQYF
DNA: TGTGCCAGCAGCTTCACAGGGGGTCCCTACGAGCAGTACTTC

D: .
size: many
J: TRBJ2-3
V: TRBV7-2
CDR3: CASSLAEGTDTQYF
DNA: TGTGCCAGCAGCTTAGCGGAGGGCACAGATACGCAGTATTTT

D: .
size: many
J: TRBJ2-3
V: TRBV7-9
CDR3: CASSKRGAADTQYF
DNA: TGTGCCAGCAGCAAGAGGGGGGCTGCAGATACGCAGTATTTT

D: TRBD2
size: many
J: TRBJ2-3
V: TRBV6-4
CDR3: CASSDSSGGADTQYF
DNA: TGTGCCAGCAGTGACTCTAGCGGGGGGGCCGATACGCAGTATTTT

D: .
size: many
J: TRBJ2-7
V: TRBV10-2
CDR3: CASSANYEQYF
DNA: TGCGCCAGCAGTGCTAACTACGAGCAGTACTTC

D: TRBD1
size: many
J: TRBJ1-1
V: TRBV20-1
CDR3: CSARGSGDRGTEAFF
DNA: TGCAGTGCTAGAGGGAGCGGGGACAGGGGCACTGAAGCTTTCTTT

D: .
size: many
J: TRBJ2-7
V: TRBV7-6
CDR3: CASSGRNYEQYF
DNA: TGTGCCAGCAGCGGGCGTAACTACGAGCAGTACTTC

D: .
size: many
J: TRBJ2-2
V: TRBV6-5
CDR3: CASSAGVRGDGPGELFF
DNA: TGTGCCAGCAGTGCTGGGGTACGAGGGGATGGGCCCGGGGAGCTGTTTTTT

D: .
size: many
J: TRBJ2-2
V: TRBV7-9
CDR3: CASSFRLEGELFF
DNA: TGTGCCAGCAGCTTTCGGCTTGAGGGGGAGCTGTTTTTT

D: .
size: many
J: TRBJ1-1
V: TRBV7-9
CDR3: CASSPPAEAFF
DNA: TGTGCCAGCAGCCCCCCTGCTGAAGCTTTCTTT

D: .
size: few
J: TRBJ2-3
V: TRBV11-2
CDR3: CASSLDSRTGTDTQYF
DNA: TGTGCCAGCAGCTTAGATTCGAGGACTGGCACAGATACGCAGTATTTT

D: .
size: many
J: TRBJ2-4
V: TRBV7-8
CDR3: CASSAGMGSLAKNIQYF
DNA: TGTGCCAGCAGCGCAGGGATGGGGTCTTTAGCCAAAAACATTCAGTACTTC

D: TRBD2
size: many
J: TRBJ2-1
V: TRBV20-1
CDR3: CSAQSGGVVNEQFF
DNA: TGCAGTGCTCAGAGCGGGGGGGTTGTGAATGAGCAGTTCTTC

D: .
size: many
J: TRBJ2-1
V: TRBV5-1
CDR3: CASSSRETVGNEQFF
DNA: TGCGCCAGCAGCTCCCGGGAGACTGTGGGAAATGAGCAGTTCTTC

D: .
size: many
J: TRBJ1-2
V: TRBV20-1
CDR3: CSARVDKASGYTF
DNA: TGCAGTGCTAGGGTCGACAAGGCGAGTGGCTACACCTTC

D: .
size: many
J: TRBJ2-7
V: TRBV12-3/TRBV12-4
CDR3: CASSFSPPYEQYF
DNA: TGTGCCAGCAGTTTCAGCCCTCCCTACGAGCAGTACTTC

D: TRBD1
size: many
J: TRBJ1-5
V: TRBV20-1
CDR3: CSARTGGNQPQHF
DNA: TGCAGTGCCAGGACAGGGGGGAATCAGCCCCAGCATTTT

D: TRBD2
size: many
J: TRBJ2-3
V: TRBV5-1
CDR3: CASSLATSGGQDTQYF
DNA: TGCGCCAGCAGCTTGGCAACTAGCGGGGGTCAAGATACGCAGTATTTT

D: TRBD2
size: many
J: TRBJ2-1
V: TRBV4-1
CDR3: CASSQGLAGGPSSYNEQFF
DNA: TGCGCCAGCAGCCAAGGGCTAGCGGGGGGCCCGAGCTCCTACAATGAGCAGTTCTTC

D: .
size: many
J: TRBJ2-7
V: TRBV3-1
CDR3: CASSQGRPGYEQYF
DNA: TGTGCCAGCAGCCAAGGCAGGCCAGGGTACGAGCAGTACTTC

D: .
size: .
J: TRBJ1-2
V: TRBV7-8
CDR3: CASSPHRGDGYTF
DNA: TGTGCCAGCAGCCCCCATCGGGGGGATGGCTACACCTTC